Listed here are 16 T cell receptor beta chains from one sample, sequenced in a study of cytomegalovirus exposure and HLA in healthy donors. 60 Vbeta and 13 Jbeta primers were used in PCR. Sequencing was performed with immunoSEQ multiplex PCR; in TCRdb, only in-frame clones are kept and a portion is missing. The sample lists hundreds of thousands of clones, around 89% seen once, with about 1% in the top ten. Material: PBMCs. The source is a woman aged 18-29 years in good health and CMV-seronegative.

The chain recombines TRBV7-8 with TRBJ1-2, with 12 bases lining up with TRBD1. CDR3 length equals 16 residues. V was pared by 3 bases and J by 8 bases, with 10 bases of the junction left unmatched. The germline gives CDR1 SGHVS, CDR2 FQNEAQ. The CDR3 nucleotides are TGTGCCAGCAGCTTGGGGACAGGGGGCACTCCACAAGGCTACACCTTC. Translating gives CASSLGTGGTPQGYTF.

This clone was seen more than once but under ten times. The V call is TRBV2, the J call TRBJ1-1; TRBD1 matches at 10 bases. This CDR3 contains 14 residues. The V segment lost 6 bases and the J segment 5 bases; nucleotides outside the gene matches: 6. Germline V gene data show CDR1 as SNHLY and CDR2 as FYNNEI. CDR3 sequence: CASRRGQGGTEAFF. In DNA form, the CDR3 reads TGTGCCAGCAGGCGAGGACAGGGGGGGACTGAAGCTTTCTTT.

This chain uses TRBV9 with TRBJ2-3; D unresolved. Trimming took 4 bases from V and 4 from J, leaving 13 bases between them. CDR3 length: 14 amino acids. CDR1 is SGDLS and CDR2 is YYNGEE in the germline V gene. CDR3 in DNA: TGTGCCAGCAGCCCCTACGTTCGGGCAGATACGCAGTATTTT. Translating it yields CASSPYVRADTQYF.

To note about this clone: Other DNA sequences in the same sample also yield this CDR3. The gene calls are TRBV6-6 and TRBJ2-7; D gene unclear. Germline CDR1 is MNHNY and CDR2 is SVGAGI (reference sequence). The V gene lost 0 bases and the J gene lost 4 bases, with 7 bases spanning the gap. This CDR3 comprises 13 residues. The CDR3 spells CASSYSRSYEQYF. CDR3 DNA sequence: TGTGCCAGCAGTTACTCGAGGAGTTACGAGCAGTACTTC.

The chain has TRBV6-5 and TRBJ2-7, with TRBD1 as a possible D gene (6 bases). CDR1 and CDR2 (germline): MNHEY, SVGAGI. The CDR3 is 16 amino acids. The V end lost 0 bases, the J end lost 3 bases, and 15 bases lay between the germline ends. The CDR3 DNA follows: TGTGCCAGCAGTTACTCGACAGGTGGCCGTGTCTACGAGCAGTACTTC. Translated, it gives CASSYSTGGRVYEQYF.

The chain couples TRBV7-2 to TRBJ2-1; a possible D gene is TRBD2 (5 bases). Between the trimmed V and J ends, which lost 5 bases and 12 bases, there was a span of 14 bases. Germline lookup yields CDR1 SGHTA and CDR2 FQGNSA. This CDR3 has 12 residues. The CDR3 sequence is CASSPTTGRQFF. The CDR3 coding sequence is TGTGCCAGCAGCCCAACGACTGGGAGGCAGTTCTTC. Full variable domain (missing parts from reference TRBV7-2 and TRBJ2-1): GAGVSQSPSNKVTEKGKDVELRCDPISGHTALYWYRQSLGQGLEFLIYFQGNSAPDKSGLPSDRFSAERTGGSVSTLTIQRTQQEDSAVYLCASSPTTGRQFFGPGTRLTVL.

The V gene is TRBV6-5, the J gene TRBJ1-2; 8 bases fit TRBD1. The germline gives CDR1 MNHEY, CDR2 SVGAGI. The ends lost 4 bases at V and 8 bases at J; junction bases unmatched: 9. This CDR3 is built from 14 residues. CDR3 nucleotide sequence: TGTGCCAGCAGTTCGGGGCAGGGGGCGGGGGGCTACACCTTC. Its translation is CASSSGQGAGGYTF.

The V call is TRBV4-3, the J call TRBJ2-3, with 9 positions matching TRBD2. Germline lookup yields CDR1 LGHNA and CDR2 YSLEER. V dropped 1 base and J dropped 4; count of bases not matched to a gene: 12. The CDR3 extends over 18 amino acids. The CDR3 loop is CASSQVIEAGGPSDTQYF. The CDR3 nucleotides read TGCGCCAGCAGCCAAGTTATTGAGGCGGGGGGGCCATCAGATACGCAGTATTTT.

The rearrangement uses TRBV9 and TRBJ2-3; D call uncertain. Germline lookup yields CDR1 SGDLS and CDR2 YYNGEE. Deletions cut 2 bases from V and 6 bases from J, with 16 bases between. The CDR3 contains 15 residues. The CDR3 DNA reads as TGTGCCAGCAGCGTTTCTGCGGTCCCAAGGGATACGCAGTATTTT. Protein: CASSVSAVPRDTQYF.

The V and J genes are TRBV5-8 and TRBJ2-5, with a weak D call TRBD2 (5 bases). V was shortened by 3 bases and J by 0 bases, with 12 bases between the two germline ends. CDR1 is SGHTS, CDR2 YDEGEE, per germline. CDR3 length: 15 amino acids. Here the CDR3 reads CASSSPGTYQETQYF. The CDR3 DNA reads as TGTGCCAGCAGCTCTCCGGGAACGTACCAAGAGACCCAGTACTTC.

The rearrangement uses TRBV11-3 and TRBJ2-7; maybe TRBD1 (5 bases). This CDR3 region has 13 residues. The germline CDR1 and CDR2 sequences are SGHNT and YENEEA. V lost 1 base to trimming and J lost 5 bases, with 9 bases between them. The CDR3 DNA reads as TGTGCCAGCAGCTTAGTATTCAGGGACGAGCAGTACTTC. Its protein product is CASSLVFRDEQYF.

The CDR3 DNA sequence: TGCAGTGCTCCCGGTGGCTACGAGCAGTACTTC. Its protein is CSAPGGYEQYF. The J gene is TRBJ2-7, the V gene TRBV20-1; D gene unclear. With 5 bases removed from V and 3 bases from J, the gap between germline ends came to 8 bases. Germline V gives CDR1 DFQATT, CDR2 SNEGSKA (reference sequence). The CDR3 spans 11 residues.

This chain links TRBV4-1 with TRBJ1-2; 11 bases line up with TRBD1. V lost 3 bases, J lost 3 bases, and 9 bases stayed unmatched. Germline CDR1 reads MGHRA; CDR2 reads YSYEKL. The CDR3 has 17 amino acids. The CDR3 protein is CASSHRGRGQGDYGYTF. DNA for the CDR3: TGCGCCAGCAGCCATAGGGGCCGGGGACAGGGGGACTATGGCTACACCTTC.

This chain uses TRBV29-1 with TRBJ2-1; D is ambiguous. The CDR3 is made up of 12 amino acids. V was trimmed by 4 bases and J by 4 bases, leaving 8 bases between them. Germline values: CDR1 SQVTM, CDR2 ANQGSEA. CDR3 in amino acids: CSVGSQYNEQFF. The CDR3 DNA sequence: TGCAGCGTTGGGAGCCAGTACAATGAGCAGTTCTTC.

This sequence joins TRBV7-9 and TRBJ1-4; 7 bases line up with TRBD1. This CDR3 is 15 amino acids long. Trimming cost V 5 bases and J 2 bases; bases outside gene matches: 5. Germline-derived CDR1 and CDR2 are SEHNR and FQNEAQ (reference sequence). The CDR3 nucleotides read TGTGCCAGCAGCAAACAGGGGCTGACTAATGAAAAACTGTTTTTT. Amino acids: CASSKQGLTNEKLFF.

V gene TRBV5-4 combines with J gene TRBJ1-2; D gene ambiguous. Trimming pared 1 base from V and 0 bases from J, leaving 10 bases between. Germline V gene data show CDR1 as SGHNT and CDR2 as YYREEE (reference sequence). The CDR3 is 15 residues long. For the CDR3, the DNA is TGTGCCAGCAGCTTGAGTCTGGCTCCTAACTATGGCTACACCTTC. Its protein product is CASSLSLAPNYGYTF.